This T cell receptor beta chain was sequenced during a study of blood T cell repertoires in COVID-19. For the study at large: Both acute and convalescent COVID-19 samples were obtained from the United States, Italy and Spain. T cells, B-cell-depleted T cells, or PBMCs supplied cDNA or gDNA.

In germline, CDR1 is SGHTA, CDR2 FQGNSA. The V gene end was trimmed by 5 bases and the J gene end by 3 bases; junction bases not matched to a gene: 11. The CDR3 consists of 16 residues. In the original processing: Researchers report that nucleated cell counts were estimated from reference gene primer amplification. Method: immunoSEQ multiplex PCR; TCRdb's copy keeps in-frame clones and lacks some. Clonal size and the V and J genes are those of that table, whereas D and trimming came from the DNA. The repertoire has 230,000 or so clones, more than 65% of them found once; the top ten carry about 1.5%. The sequenced material came from peripheral blood. The receptor's source is a woman aged 40 to 55 who had recovered from COVID-19. This chain links TRBV7-2 with TRBJ2-7; TRBD2 matches at 9 bases. CDR3 nucleotide sequence: TGTGCCAGCAGCCCTCAAATAAGCGGGGGGTACTACGAGCAGTACTTC. Protein sequence: CASSPQISGGYYEQYF. Variable domain in full (rest from reference TRBV7-2 and TRBJ2-7): GAGVSQSPSNKVTEKGKDVELRCDPISGHTALYWYRQSLGQGLEFLIYFQGNSAPDKSGLPSDRFSAERTGGSVSTLTIQRTQQEDSAVYLCASSPQISGGYYEQYFGPGTRLTVT.